The entry that follows covers one T cell receptor (beta chain) sequence. Its antigen is as yet unknown. From alopecia areata patients, lesional scalp punch biopsies and peripheral blood were collected. Extracted from the samples, RNA was reverse transcribed into cDNA to serve as the sequencing template. Generated by immunoSEQ multiplex PCR, the TCRdb table keeps only in-frame clones and is missing some. The table lists more than 100,000 clones, roughly 54% of them singletons. The germline CDR1 and CDR2 sequences are SNHLY and FYNNEI. V was pared by 6 bases and J by 4 bases, with 18 bases between. This CDR3 spans 15 amino acids. This specimen belongs to a study of CD8+ T cells in alopecia areata. Looking at the study overall: Tofacitinib exposure lasted 6 to 18 months, followed by 6 months off drug. Study outcomes and limitations: Sequenced scalp T cells also include alphabeta T cells resident in normal skin.

The rearrangement uses TRBV2 and TRBJ1-2; tentative D call: TRBD1 (5 bases). The sequence derives from a human donor with alopecia areata. The input for sequencing was CD4+ T cells sorted from blood, taken at week 0. The DNA of the CDR3 is TGTGCCAGCAGGGGAAATTGGGAGGGGTCCTATGGCTACACCTTC. Residues: CASRGNWEGSYGYTF.